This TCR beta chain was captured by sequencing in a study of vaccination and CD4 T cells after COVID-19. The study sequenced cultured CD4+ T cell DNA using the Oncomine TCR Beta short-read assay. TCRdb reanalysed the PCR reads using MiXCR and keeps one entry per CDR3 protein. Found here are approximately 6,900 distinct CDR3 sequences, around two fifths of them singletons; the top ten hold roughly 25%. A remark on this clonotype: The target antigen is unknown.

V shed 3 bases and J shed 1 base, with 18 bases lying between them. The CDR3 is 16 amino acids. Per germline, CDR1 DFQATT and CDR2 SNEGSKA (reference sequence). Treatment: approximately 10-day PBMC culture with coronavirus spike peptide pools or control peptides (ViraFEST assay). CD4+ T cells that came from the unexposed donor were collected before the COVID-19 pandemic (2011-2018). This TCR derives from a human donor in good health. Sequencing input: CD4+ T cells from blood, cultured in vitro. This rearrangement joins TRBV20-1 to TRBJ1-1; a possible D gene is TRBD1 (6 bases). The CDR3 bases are TGCAGTGCTAGCAGCTTTAGCGGGGGCAAGAACACTGAAGCTTTCTTT. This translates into CSASSFSGGKNTEAFF.